This TCR beta chain was retrieved from a study of HIV-infected patients and healthy controls. Regarding the study as a whole: In healthy controls, MAIT alpha CDR3s were common; in HIV+ repertoires, severely depleted. A major limitation was that merely sixteen HIV-infected individuals were processed.

Germline V gene lookup returns CDR1 SGHDT and CDR2 YYEEEE. J was trimmed by 6 bases and V by 9 bases; bases with no gene match: 6. This CDR3 is 13 amino acids long. All unsorted peripheral T cells were captured because whole blood was used without fractionation. Alpha and beta constant-region primers primed reverse transcription of 400 to 650 ng RNA. Alpha and beta chain libraries were made separately by chain-specific third strand synthesis with multiplexing indices. Each molecule carried a 12-nucleotide identifier made of two joined random hexamers added before amplification. TCRdb used MiXCR to reprocess the 5' RACE reads, holding one entry per CDR3 protein. The table includes some 25,000 distinct CDR3 sequences, under 9% detected once. This clonotype has more than one count but fewer than ten. The antigen remains undetermined.

The sample consisted of blood. V gene TRBV5-6 combines with J gene TRBJ1-6; 7 bases match TRBD1. This TCR was sampled from an adult in good health. This CDR3 reads CATSDRLNSPLHF. CDR3 DNA: TGTGCCACTTCGGACAGGCTTAATTCACCCCTCCACTTT.